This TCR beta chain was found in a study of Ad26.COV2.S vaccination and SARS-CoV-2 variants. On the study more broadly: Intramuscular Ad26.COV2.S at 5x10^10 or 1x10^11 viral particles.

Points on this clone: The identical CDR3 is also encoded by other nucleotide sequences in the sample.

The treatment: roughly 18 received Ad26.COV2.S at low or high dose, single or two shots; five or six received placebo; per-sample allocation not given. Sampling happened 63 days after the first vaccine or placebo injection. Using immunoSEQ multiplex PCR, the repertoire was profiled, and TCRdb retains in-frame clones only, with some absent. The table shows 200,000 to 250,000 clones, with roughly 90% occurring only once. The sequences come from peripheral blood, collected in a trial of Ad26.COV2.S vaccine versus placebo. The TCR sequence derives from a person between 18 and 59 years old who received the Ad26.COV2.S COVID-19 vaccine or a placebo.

The CDR3 reads CASSEAYEQYF. The DNA for the CDR3 is TGTGCCAGCAGTGAAGCCTACGAGCAGTACTTC. The chain couples TRBV2 to TRBJ2-7, with unresolved D. Between the trimmed V and J ends, which lost 0 bases and 3 bases, there was a span of 0 bases. CDR3 length: 11 residues. Per the germline V gene, CDR1 is SNHLY and CDR2 is FYNNEI.